The clone carrying this T cell receptor (beta chain) has just one count. Its antigen is undetermined. This entry belongs to a study of CD4+ T cells in melanoma. Study-wide results and caveats: Neoantigen-specific CD4+ T cells in melanoma reportedly had diverse differentiation states.

Some clones are missing from TCRdb's copy, which holds only in-frame ones; the method was immunoSEQ multiplex PCR. The repertoire holds 110,000 to 150,000 clones, with 92% as singletons. CDR3 length: 15 residues. The V end lost 4 bases, the J end lost 3 bases, and 13 bases lay between the germline ends. Germline CDR1 is SGHNT and CDR2 is YYREEE (reference sequence). V is TRBV5-4 and J is TRBJ1-4; D unresolved. The sequence derives from a human donor with melanoma. This CDR3 reads CASSQEPSANEKLFF. CDR3 bases: TGTGCCAGCAGCCAAGAGCCATCGGCTAATGAAAAACTGTTTTTT. The variable domain in full, with the rest retrieved from reference TRBV5-4 and TRBJ1-4, is ETGVTQSPTHLIKTRGQQVTLRCSSQSGHNTVSWYQQALGQGPQFIFQYYREEENGRGNFPPRFSGLQFPNYSSELNVNALELDDSALYLCASSQEPSANEKLFFGSGTQLSVL.